Below, one T cell receptor beta chain is given with its context. The specificity of this receptor is unknown. No base-level quality is on record; no much larger clone is a single base apart. The cysteine opens and the phenylalanine closes a CDR3 of 14 amino acids. CDR3 DNA is the only sequence kept; it has 42 bases, read in frame from the first base. CDR1 and CDR2 were assigned from the germline V gene (reference sequence) as MNHEY and SMNVEV. At the junction V is shortened by 4 bases and J by 7 bases; bases outside the gene matches: 5. The library relied on the immunoSEQ multiplex PCR assay. A mixture of 60 forward primers for TCR Vbeta segments and 13 reverse primers for TCR Jbeta segments was used in the multiplex PCR. Amplification of the CDR3 region of rearranged TCR beta genes was performed with a multiplex PCR assay on genomic DNA. The Illumina HiSeq System was used to sequence the amplified TCR beta libraries as 87-base-pair reads. For the original study's pipeline: A later analysis counted tens of millions of unique TCR beta chains across the 690 or so repertoires, and 9.5 million to 11 million of these chains were shared by at least two donors. A nearest-neighbor algorithm error-corrected the raw reads and collapsed the reads into unique sequences, merging closely related sequences to remove PCR and sequencing errors. Alignment of CDR3 sequences to IMGT reference sequences was used to assign V, D and J gene segments. For a sequence to be retained, a match of at least six nucleotides was required to both a V gene segment and a J gene segment. Rearrangements were called productive when the CDR3 lacked stop codons and stayed in frame with V and J; all others were non-productive. Following IMGT convention, CDR3 was defined as the stretch from the second conserved V-encoded cysteine up to the conserved J-encoded phenylalanine. The earlier analysis of about 640 of the donors excluded any sequence lacking an unambiguous match to a single V gene segment. In an earlier analysis of some 590 of the donors, a V segment was called functional when productive rearrangements were above 56.7%, and segregating when the standard deviation between donors exceeded 5%. A statistical classification framework was built to diagnose cytomegalovirus status from the catalog of TCR beta chain sequences. V and J gene assignment, in a later analysis, came from comparing TCR nucleotide sequences with IMGT/GENE-DB human TR gene sequences. Using the TCRdist pipeline, a later analysis assigned CDR3 sequences along with most-parsimonious VDJ recombination scenarios. In a later analysis, every TCR beta chain was defined by the combination of its CDR3 amino acid sequence and its V-gene family, and reads without a unique V-gene family were dropped. As a way to deal with suspected cross-contamination and a sequencing artifact, a later analysis dropped hundreds of nucleotide sequences that were highly shared and had low generation probability. In a later analysis, a clonal expansion index for each public chain was calculated from normalized within-repertoire ranks of inferred template counts. In a later analysis, generation probabilities were computed with a VDJ recombination model fitted to out-of-frame rearrangements, and the resulting probabilities were checked against IGoR. In a later analysis, TCR-TCR, TCR-HLA and TCR-CMV co-occurrence was scored with hypergeometric tests, and a repertoire-size bias correction was applied to TCR pairs. A later analysis estimated false discovery rates by permuting HLA or CMV assignments 20 times. In a later analysis, co-occurring TCRs were grouped using DBSCAN, with TCRdist sequence similarity added in when clustering inside HLA-allele-positive subsets. Repertoires with fewer than 30,000 or more than 120,000 public chains, plus five repertoires with anomalous nucleotide sharing, were excluded from co-occurrence clustering. This is the immuneACCESS table as TCRdb keeps it, with only in-frame sequences that have V and J called. A part of the clones is gone; compared with another copy, unresolved V genes explain less than half, and the rest is unexplained. D and trimming come from the DNA, and the V and J calls and clone size come from that table. The sample profile shows roughly 120,000 clones; around 73% of them were found once. About 8.4% of the sample rests with the top ten.

This sample is part of a study of cytomegalovirus exposure and HLA in healthy donors (dated by TCRdb to 2016 to 2017). Study-level background: An earlier analysis of about 530 of the donors reported approximately 260 Gb of sequence data and 117 million unique TCR beta sequences obtained from about 200 million T cells. About 280 gigabases of sequencing data and 70 million to 100 million unique TCR sequences made up an early release that covered approximately 700 HLA-typed donors. Of the roughly 410 genotyped donors, 81% were placed in the genetic ancestry cluster associated with self-reported Caucasian donors. The aim of the study was to test whether cataloging public T cell receptors could identify signatures of past pathogen exposure. The T cell repertoires of some 700 subjects were profiled by immunosequencing and related to cytomegalovirus serostatus. Along with the approximately 620-subject first cohort, a separate validation cohort of approximately 110 different subjects was used. The study combined high-throughput TCR immunosequencing, statistical association of individual TCRs with disease status, and machine learning to predict cytomegalovirus infection status. In a later analysis, previously published TCR beta repertoires from several hundred donors were re-analyzed and high-resolution HLA genotyping was added so that TCR occurrence patterns could be studied. The later analysis used no new phenotypic data to find candidate immune exposures, relying instead on TCR beta sequences and their occurrence across donors. To decide whether each TCR beta V gene segment behaved as functional or pseudogenic, an earlier analysis of some 570 of the donors relied on high-throughput TCR beta sequencing. Alongside the repertoire data, information on donor age, sex, ethnicity and CMV serostatus was compiled. In a later genetic analysis, genome-wide SNP genotypes for about 65% of the roughly 670 donors were used, and that subset was treated as a discovery cohort. All discovery cohort repertoires had been generated on a single sequencing platform. HLA typing included class I and class II loci at four-digit resolution. Typing coverage varied by locus: roughly 629-640 donors for A, B, C, DRB1 and DQB1; approximately 500 for DQA1; 600 to 610 for DPA1; roughly 450 for DPB1. Four to six DR-DQ haplotypes were handled as single units for association and clustering, since linkage in the cohort was strong. Across around 400 genotyped donors of the cohort, an average of about 240,000 unique TCR beta nucleotide sequences per donor were sequenced, and about a sixth of those sequences were non-productive.

The full study reports these points: Strong co-occurrence of HLA alleles, especially DR and DQ, made assigning TCR associations to individual alleles difficult. A later analysis found that TCR association rates varied across HLA loci, with DRB1 alleles showing the most associated TCRs and HLA-C alleles the fewest. A cluster of highly shared sequence variants was judged likely to be a technical artifact of the sequencing pipeline. In a later analysis, several top co-occurrence clusters were reported to appear linked to parvovirus B19, influenza, CMV and Epstein-Barr virus. The only immune exposure information available for the cohort was CMV serostatus. According to a later analysis, most CMV-associated TCR beta chains appeared to be HLA-restricted, and the HLA associations seemed to be driven largely by CMV exposure. According to a later genetic analysis, donors in an Asian-associated ancestry cluster had fewer N-insertions in productive TCRs than the approximately 690-donor mean. The cohort was sequenced for TCR beta chains only, and without alpha or paired-chain data the features that could be detected were limited. Cytomegalovirus status was reported to be diagnosed by the classifier with high specificity and sensitivity in both the original and validation cohorts. Approximately 16 rarely observed V segments, including chromosome 9 orphons, were excluded from the earlier analysis of a few hundred of the donors because counts were too low. Compared with equally common non-associated chains, HLA-associated TCR beta chains in a later analysis were more clonally expanded and had lower generation probabilities. Most TCR sequences were observed very rarely across donors, whereas some public TCRs were present in many individuals. Because some donors lacked HLA typing at each locus, the association tests relied only on the typed subset. According to the authors, the approach could potentially be generalized to other disease states and immunological phenotypes. Roughly uniform sequencing depth across donors was assumed in presence/absence analyses, although this assumption may not hold. Linkage disequilibrium might explain the correlated functional status among segregating V segments, but an unknown experimental factor could not be ruled out. In a later analysis, 15,000 to 20,000 TCR beta sequences were associated with specific HLA alleles at a false discovery rate of 0.05. A total of 164 TCR beta chains were listed by the study as associated with cytomegalovirus. An earlier analysis of 587 of the donors showed that most TCR beta V segments appeared in productive rearrangements either about 87% or about 30% of the time, which broadly matched IMGT annotations. Some IMGT-functional V segments, including TRBV6-2 and TRBV6-3, could not be told apart with the 87-base-pair reads, so those segments were excluded. A few of the identified cytomegalovirus-associated TCR beta chains were confirmed in vitro to be specific for cytomegalovirus antigens. A further reported finding was that TCR beta sequences accurately predicted the HLA-A and HLA-B alleles for most subjects in the first cohort. V-gene and J-gene trimming of TCR beta chains was associated with a missense DCLRE1C variant in a later genetic analysis, and the association was replicated in an independent cohort.

In total, roughly 670 healthy bone marrow donors made up the cohort. All cohort members were sampled while nominally healthy, although unrecorded immune exposures were likely present. The donor was CMV seronegative and belonged to the group of 352 seronegative cohort members. Each donor provided a peripheral blood sample, and peripheral blood mononuclear cells were used for TCR beta sequencing. The Qiagen DNeasy Blood Extraction Kit was used to extract genomic DNA from the blood cell samples. The clonotype was recovered from a man in his forties in good health and CMV-seronegative. Specimen: PBMCs. The chain was built from TRBV27 and TRBJ2-7; 12 bases in the middle match TRBD1. In nucleotides, the sequence is TGTGCCAGCAGTTGGGGACAGGGGGCGGGTGAGCAGTACTTC. This translates into CASSWGQGAGEQYF.